The entry below describes one T cell receptor (beta chain). The assay was immunoSEQ multiplex PCR, and TCRdb's table has in-frame clones only and misses some. Here the sample spans 2 million to 3 million clones, over 85% being singletons. V was pared by 4 bases and J by 3 bases, with 8 bases of the junction left unmatched. This CDR3 is 17 amino acids long. Germline assignment: CDR1 SGHRS and CDR2 YFSETQ. The data were obtained in a study of shared clonotypes between healthy human individuals. The specimen was naive CD4+ T cells from PBMCs. Subset here: CD45RA+ positively selected. The chain couples TRBV5-1 to TRBJ2-1, with 12 bases identical to TRBD2. This clonotype was sampled from a man aged 18-30 years in good health. Some clones in this sample may be carry-over from other donors' samples. CDR3 amino acids: CASSTGLAGRFYNEQFF. The CDR3 bases are TGCGCCAGCAGCACGGGACTAGCGGGCCGATTCTACAATGAGCAGTTCTTC.